The T cell receptor beta chain described here comes from a study of CD8 T cells in ankylosing spondylitis. General observations from the study: Researchers reportedly found disease-linked clones significantly enriched in matched ankylosing spondylitis synovial fluid. Ankylosing spondylitis blood appeared to carry a characteristic TCR beta motif of under ten highly homologous variants.

TCRdb reprocessed the 5' RACE reads with MiXCR, giving one entry per CDR3 protein. The sample comprises 150,000 to 250,000 distinct CDR3 sequences, 10% to 15% of which are singletons, and more than 15% rests with the top ten. This clonotype has just a few counts. Antigen unknown. Sequenced sample: blood, either unsorted or a sorted T cell fraction (not recorded which). This TCR derives from a male donor with ankylosing spondylitis or in good health (not recorded which).

CDR3 in DNA: TGTGCCAGCAGTCCCTCAACTTCAACAGTGGGGAACTATGGCTACACCTTC. Translation gives CASSPSTSTVGNYGYTF. This chain links TRBV28 with TRBJ1-2, with D unresolved. Germline CDR1 and CDR2: MDHEN and SYDVKM. This CDR3 has 17 amino acids. V dropped 5 bases and J dropped 2 bases, with 21 bases sitting between them.